This T cell receptor (beta chain) was obtained from a study of T-cell reconstitution after alpha-beta-depleted transplantation in children. This CDR3 has 16 amino acids. Trimming cost V 6 bases and J 4 bases; bases outside gene matches: 12. Molecular barcoding with unique molecular identifiers was used for the TCRbeta library. TCRdb passed the PCR reads through MiXCR, listing each CDR3 protein once. The sample yields about 610,000 distinct CDR3 sequences, about 10% seen once. This material consisted of PBMCs from the stem cell graft donor, taken from the stem cell graft. The TCR comes from a human donor who donated a stem cell graft to a child with acute myeloid leukemia. The J gene is TRBJ2-3, the V gene TRBV12-3 or TRBV12-4; TRBD2 aligns across 8 bases. As DNA, the CDR3 is TGTGCCAGCAGACAAACCGGGACTAGGATTCCAGATACGCAGTATTTT. Translated, it gives CASRQTGTRIPDTQYF.